These 10 T cell receptor beta chains came from one sample sequenced in a study of beta chain features in type 1 diabetes. Expressed TCRB transcripts were sequenced because the entire RNA isolate underwent reverse transcription. The method was immunoSEQ multiplex PCR; TCRdb's version includes in-frame clones alone and lacks a portion of them. This table holds under 150,000 clones, roughly 10% found once. Antigens of these TCRs are unknown. Study outcomes and limitations: A moderate, significant TCRB CDR3 shortening appeared in type 1 diabetes across four CD4+ subsets.

The specimen sequenced was central memory CD4+ T cells from blood. The receptors originated from a man aged 30 to 39 with type 1 diabetes.

The rearrangement joins TRBV7-2 to TRBJ2-5; 7 bases agree with TRBD2. CDR1 is SGHTA, CDR2 FQGNSA, per germline. The CDR3 has 14 amino acids. V gave up 4 bases and J gave up 4 bases; unmatched junction bases: 6. CDR3 DNA: TGTGCCAGCAGCTACCAAGGGAGGGGAGAGACCCAGTACTTC. The encoded protein is CASSYQGRGETQYF.

The table lists this clone with a few counts. J is TRBJ2-5 and V is TRBV29-1; TRBD2 matches 7 bases. The V gene's germline CDR1 is SQVTM and CDR2 ANQGSEA. The trim removed 7 bases at V and 5 bases at J, leaving 7 bases unmatched. The CDR3 is 12 residues long. This CDR3 is CSAKLAFETQYF. In DNA, the CDR3 is TGCAGCGCCAAACTAGCGTTCGAGACCCAGTACTTC.

This clone was seen more than once but under ten times. This sequence joins TRBV7-9 and TRBJ2-7; 10 bases are shared with TRBD1. Unmatched junction bases numbered 7, after V lost 4 bases and J lost 1 base. This CDR3 is built from 16 residues. CDR1 and CDR2 from the germline V gene are SEHNR and FQNEAQ (reference sequence). The CDR3: CASSSPEGQGSYEQYF. The CDR3 coding sequence is TGTGCCAGCAGCTCCCCAGAGGGACAGGGGTCCTACGAGCAGTACTTC.

The rearrangement joins TRBV7-9 to TRBJ1-4, with D maybe TRBD1 (6 bases). V lost 5 bases to trimming and J lost 6 bases, with 16 bases between them. The germline V gene encodes CDR1 SEHNR and CDR2 FQNEAQ (reference sequence). CDR3 length: 15 amino acids. The CDR3 protein is CASSQSGAIDEKLFF. CDR3 nucleotide sequence: TGTGCCAGCAGCCAATCAGGGGCAATAGATGAAAAACTGTTTTTT.

The chain couples TRBV29-1 to TRBJ1-2; 10 bases map to TRBD1. Germline loops: CDR1 SQVTM, CDR2 ANQGSEA. The V gene end was trimmed by 6 bases and the J gene end by 7 bases; junction bases not matched to a gene: 5. The CDR3 runs to 12 residues. DNA of the CDR3: TGCAGCGTGGGGGACAGGGGCGCTGGCTACACCTTC. Its protein is CSVGDRGAGYTF.

This clone was seen more than once but under ten times. V gene TRBV29-1 combines with J gene TRBJ2-3; 9 bases align to TRBD1. There are 15 residues in the CDR3. The junction had 9 bases not matched to a gene; V was cut back by 4 bases and J by 4 bases. Germline loops: CDR1 SQVTM, CDR2 ANQGSEA. The CDR3 spells CSVAIGTGMADTQYF. The CDR3 DNA reads TGCAGCGTTGCGATCGGGACAGGGATGGCAGATACGCAGTATTTT.

This clone showed up just a few times. The chain employs TRBV7-3 and TRBJ2-1, with TRBD2 as a possible D gene (6 bases). CDR1 is SGHTA, CDR2 FQGTGA, per germline. The CDR3 sequence is 15 residues long. V was pared by 5 bases and J by 0 bases, with 11 bases between. The CDR3 sequence: CASSRAGSSYNEQFF. For the CDR3, the DNA is TGTGCCAGCAGCCGAGCGGGTTCCTCCTACAATGAGCAGTTCTTC. Looking up the rest from reference TRBV7-3 and TRBJ2-1 gives the full variable domain: GAGVSQTPSNKVTEKGKYVELRCDPISGHTALYWYRQSLGQGPEFLIYFQGTGAADDSGLPNDRFFAVRPEGSVSTLKIQRTERGDSAVYLCASSRAGSSYNEQFFGPGTRLTVL.

There are a few counts of this clone. The chain recombines TRBV7-8 with TRBJ2-1; D is unclear. This CDR3 has 14 amino acids. V gave up 0 bases and J gave up 4 bases, with 7 bases separating them. Germline V lookup: CDR1 SGHVS, CDR2 FQNEAQ. The CDR3 reads CASSLARAYNEQFF. Here the CDR3 DNA reads TGTGCCAGCAGCTTAGCGCGCGCGTACAATGAGCAGTTCTTC.

This clone occurred a few times. V usage is TRBV30 and J usage is TRBJ2-5; D possibly corresponds to TRBD1 (8 bases). Trimming took off 3 bases at V and 4 bases at J, with 18 bases between the two ends. CDR1 and CDR2 from the germline V gene are GTSNPN and SVGIG (reference sequence). CDR3 size: 15 residues. The CDR3: CAWSLQGGGRETQYF. The CDR3 DNA sequence: TGTGCCTGGAGCCTACAGGGGGGGGGAAGAGAGACCCAGTACTTC.

The chain uses TRBV28 and TRBJ1-1, with D hard to call. This CDR3 has 12 residues. Trimming left V 6 bases short and J 4 bases short, with 9 bases between. Looked up from germline, CDR1 is MDHEN and CDR2 is SYDVKM. The CDR3 DNA sequence: TGTGCCAGCAGGGTGGGAGGCACTGAAGCTTTCTTT. Translated: CASRVGGTEAFF.